These 27 T cell receptor beta chains share one sample of origin, sequenced in a study of CD8 T cells in ankylosing spondylitis. Antigens of these TCRs are unknown. Whole-study results and caveats: Blood from ankylosing spondylitis patients appeared to carry a characteristic roughly eight-variant TCR beta motif.

From the 5' RACE reads, TCRdb called clonotypes with MiXCR, one entry per CDR3 protein. The profile shows about 480,000 distinct CDR3 sequences, approximately 17% of them singletons. The sample taken for sequencing was blood, either unsorted or a sorted T cell fraction (not recorded which). These receptors originate from a male donor with ankylosing spondylitis.

This clonotype was counted only a few times. This chain connects TRBV7-2 to TRBJ2-2; D possibly corresponds to TRBD2 (7 bases). CDR1 is SGHTA, CDR2 FQGNSA, per germline. This CDR3 has 14 residues. V lost 8 bases and J 5 bases, leaving 15 bases between the germline ends. The CDR3: CASGGRERTGELFF. CDR3 nucleotides: TGTGCCAGCGGGGGGCGGGAGAGAACCGGGGAGCTGTTTTTT.

This rearrangement joins TRBV5-1 to TRBJ2-2; the match to TRBD1 covers 7 bases. Trimming cost V 2 bases and J 4 bases; bases outside gene matches: 5. Per germline, CDR1 SGHRS and CDR2 YFSETQ. The CDR3 spans 15 residues. The CDR3 DNA reads TGCGCCAGCAGCTTCGGGACAGTCCCCACCGGGGAGCTGTTTTTT. Its translation is CASSFGTVPTGELFF. Based on the CDR3 plus reference TRBV5-1 and TRBJ2-2, the full variable domain is KAGVTQTPRYLIKTRGQQVTLSCSPISGHRSVSWYQQTPGQGLQFLFEYFSETQRNKGNFPGRFSGRQFSNSRSEMNVSTLELGDSALYLCASSFGTVPTGELFFGEGSRLTVL.

This chain links TRBV12-3 or TRBV12-4 with TRBJ1-5, with 8 bases fitting TRBD1. The V and J ends lost 3 bases and 5 bases, in that order; junction bases with no gene match: 6. CDR3 length equals 15 residues. DNA for the CDR3: TGTGCCAGCAGTTTCCGCGGGACAGGCTATCAGCCCCAGCATTTT. Translating it yields CASSFRGTGYQPQHF.

This clonotype was counted only a few times. This chain connects TRBV29-1 to TRBJ1-3, with D perhaps TRBD1 (5 bases). Germline V gives CDR1 SQVTM, CDR2 ANQGSEA. CDR3 size: 13 residues. Trimming took off 4 bases at V and 2 bases at J, with 9 bases between the two ends. This CDR3 is CSVGGGTGNTIYF. Written as DNA, the CDR3 is TGCAGCGTTGGGGGGGGGACTGGAAACACCATATATTTT.

This clonotype has only one observation. This chain links TRBV7-3 with TRBJ2-2; 10 nucleotides line up with TRBD2. V lost 4 bases to trimming and J lost 4 bases; unmatched junction nucleotides: 6. CDR1 SGHTA and CDR2 FQGTGA come from the germline V gene. The length of the CDR3 is 16 residues. In nucleotides, the CDR3 is TGTGCCAGCAGCTCGAGGACTAGCGGCTCCACCGGGGAGCTGTTTTTT. Residues: CASSSRTSGSTGELFF.

The chain is built from TRBV3-1 and TRBJ1-3, with a weak D call TRBD1 (6 bases). Trimming removed 2 bases at V and 4 bases at J, with 15 bases between. Per germline, CDR1 LGHDT and CDR2 YNNKEL (reference sequence). The CDR3 has 16 amino acids. In DNA form, the CDR3 reads TGTGCCAGCAGCCAAATTGGGGGCATCATAGGAAACACCATATATTTT. Translated: CASSQIGGIIGNTIYF.

The chain recombines TRBV30 with TRBJ1-1; 7 bases agree with TRBD1. Germline V gene lookup returns CDR1 GTSNPN and CDR2 SVGIG (reference sequence). The V gene end was trimmed by 3 bases and the J gene end by 8 bases; junction bases not matched to a gene: 9. This CDR3 is built from 13 residues. CDR3 sequence: CAWSSRLTGEAFF. In DNA form, the CDR3 reads TGTGCCTGGAGCTCACGTCTGACAGGGGAAGCTTTCTTT. Complete variable domain (other parts from reference TRBV30 and TRBJ1-1): SQTIHQWPATLVQPVGSPLSLECTVEGTSNPNLYWYRQAAGRGLQLLFYSVGIGQISSEVPQNLSASRPQDRQFILSSKKLLLSDSGFYLCAWSSRLTGEAFFGQGTRLTVV.

The chain has TRBV11-2 and TRBJ2-5; 7 positions agree with TRBD2. J gave up 1 base and V 1 base, and 6 bases lay outside the gene matches. The CDR3 loop spans 16 amino acids. CDR1 SGHAT and CDR2 FQNNGV come from the germline V gene. The DNA for the CDR3 is TGTGCCAGCAGCTTAGCGGGGGGTGCGCTCCAAGAGACCCAGTACTTC. Translation gives CASSLAGGALQETQYF.

This rearrangement joins TRBV5-1 to TRBJ2-7; the match to TRBD1 covers 8 bases. The germline gives CDR1 SGHRS, CDR2 YFSETQ. This CDR3 has 15 amino acids. Trimming removed 0 bases from V and 4 bases from J; junction bases left unmatched: 6. CDR3 DNA sequence: TGCGCCAGCAGCTTGGCCGGACAGGGACTTTACGAGCAGTACTTC. It specifies CASSLAGQGLYEQYF. The full variable domain, in which reference TRBV5-1 and TRBJ2-7 provide the parts outside the CDR3, is KAGVTQTPRYLIKTRGQQVTLSCSPISGHRSVSWYQQTPGQGLQFLFEYFSETQRNKGNFPGRFSGRQFSNSRSEMNVSTLELGDSALYLCASSLAGQGLYEQYFGPGTRLTVT.

The chain employs TRBV14 and TRBJ1-3, with D possibly matching TRBD1 (6 bases). This CDR3 contains 15 residues. CDR1 is SGHDN and CDR2 is FVKESK in the germline V gene. Deletions cut 9 bases from V and 0 bases from J, with 15 bases between. The CDR3 DNA is TGTGCCAGTACATTGGGGACATACTCTGGAAACACCATATATTTT. It encodes CASTLGTYSGNTIYF.

This clonotype was counted only a few times. The chain carries TRBV7-8 and TRBJ1-4, with TRBD1 matching over 9 bases. Unmatched junction bases numbered 6, after V lost 5 bases and J lost 2 bases. Germline CDR1 and CDR2: SGHVS and FQNEAQ. The CDR3 spans 16 residues. CDR3 coding DNA: TGTGCCAGCAGCAGGGGGACAGGGATCACTAATGAAAAACTGTTTTTT. Translating it yields CASSRGTGITNEKLFF.

This clonotype was observed a handful of times. This rearrangement joins TRBV9 to TRBJ2-1; a possible D gene is TRBD1 (6 bases). This CDR3 has 16 residues. V was shortened by 0 bases and J by 2 bases, with 12 bases between the two germline ends. Germline V CDR1 and CDR2: SGDLS, YYNGEE. In nucleotides, the CDR3 is TGTGCCAGCAGCGTAGCTGCTAACAGGGCCTACAATGAGCAGTTCTTC. It specifies CASSVAANRAYNEQFF.

The chain couples TRBV5-1 to TRBJ2-5; 12 bases agree with TRBD1. Germline CDR1 SGHRS, CDR2 YFSETQ. Unmatched junction bases numbered 19, after V lost 3 bases and J lost 4 bases. The CDR3 length is 20 residues. The CDR3 is CASSYASGTGGPNVRETQYF. The CDR3 DNA follows: TGCGCCAGCAGCTACGCTTCCGGGACAGGGGGCCCCAATGTTCGAGAGACCCAGTACTTC.

The chain couples TRBV28 to TRBJ2-1; no definite D call. Trimming removed 4 bases at V and 10 bases at J, with 14 bases between. The CDR3 spans 13 residues. The germline gives CDR1 MDHEN, CDR2 SYDVKM. The CDR3 loop reads CASSSPPSGEQFF. CDR3 nucleotides: TGTGCCAGCAGTTCACCCCCTTCGGGCGAGCAGTTCTTC.

This clonotype has a handful of counts. V is TRBV5-6 and J is TRBJ2-6; possibly TRBD2 for D (5 bases). Trimming took 3 bases from V and 1 from J, leaving 11 bases between them. Germline CDR1 is SGHDT and CDR2 is YYEEEE. The CDR3 runs to 16 residues. The CDR3 coding sequence is TGTGCCAGCAGCTCCCGACGGACTTCTGGGGCCAACGTCCTGACTTTC. Translation gives CASSSRRTSGANVLTF.

This clonotype was seen many times. The chain uses TRBV5-5 and TRBJ1-2, with a possible D match to TRBD1 (5 bases). With 4 bases removed from V and 3 bases from J, the gap between germline ends came to 10 bases. From germline, CDR1 is SGHKS and CDR2 YYEKEE (reference sequence). The length of the CDR3 is 13 residues. The CDR3 here is CASSRGTDYGYTF. The DNA for the CDR3 is TGTGCCAGCAGCCGTGGGACGGACTATGGCTACACCTTC. The full variable domain, its missing parts supplied by reference TRBV5-5 and TRBJ1-2, is DAGVTQSPTHLIKTRGQQVTLRCSPISGHKSVSWYQQVLGQGPQFIFQYYEKEERGRGNFPDRFSARQFPNYSSELNVNALLLGDSALYLCASSRGTDYGYTFGSGTRLTVV.

The chain recombines TRBV20-1 with TRBJ2-5; 7 positions match TRBD2. This CDR3 contains 14 residues. CDR1 DFQATT and CDR2 SNEGSKA come from the germline V gene (reference sequence). Germline trimming cut 2 bases from V and 4 bases from J; bases unmatched to any gene: 7. As DNA, the CDR3 is TGCAGTGCTAGACCGGCGGGAGTGGGAGAGACCCAGTACTTC. Its protein is CSARPAGVGETQYF.

The chain carries TRBV9 and TRBJ2-1, with TRBD2 matching over 10 bases. After removal of 0 bases from V and 9 bases from J, the junction contained 6 bases not matched to a gene. Germline loops: CDR1 SGDLS, CDR2 YYNGEE. There are 15 residues in the CDR3. CDR3 protein: CASSVGASGRAEQFF. CDR3 nucleotide sequence: TGTGCCAGCAGCGTAGGGGCTAGCGGGAGAGCTGAGCAGTTCTTC.

Only a few counts were recorded for this clonotype. The chain links TRBV7-9 to TRBJ2-2; perhaps TRBD1 as D (5 bases). Trimming took off 8 bases at V and 0 bases at J, with 13 bases between the two ends. This CDR3 is 15 amino acids long. Germline V gene sequence: CDR1 SEHNR, CDR2 FQNEAQ (reference sequence). The CDR3 DNA follows: TGTGCCAGCGCCCTTGGACAACCGAACACCGGGGAGCTGTTTTTT. It translates to CASALGQPNTGELFF.

The V gene is TRBV7-9, the J gene TRBJ2-1; TRBD1 agrees at 7 bases. The CDR3 is made up of 16 amino acids. The germline V gene has CDR1 SEHNR and CDR2 FQNEAQ (reference sequence). The trim removed 3 bases at V and 0 bases at J, leaving 5 bases unmatched. DNA for the CDR3: TGTGCCAGCAGCTTGGGCAGGGGGAGCTCCTACAATGAGCAGTTCTTC. This sequence encodes CASSLGRGSSYNEQFF. The whole variable domain, filled in from reference TRBV7-9 and TRBJ2-1, reads DTGVSQNPRHKITKRGQNVTFRCDPISEHNRLYWYRQTLGQGPEFLTYFQNEAQLEKSRLLSDRFSAERPKGSFSTLEIQRTEQGDSAMYLCASSLGRGSSYNEQFFGPGTRLTVL.

The genes are TRBV12-5 and TRBJ1-1, with 8 positions matching TRBD1. Looked up from germline, CDR1 is LGHNT and CDR2 is FRNRAP. The ends lost 3 bases at V and 2 bases at J; junction bases unmatched: 26. The CDR3 covers 22 residues. CDR3 DNA: TGTGCTAGTGGTTTCCCAAAATTTGGTGGTCCCGGGACAGGCAGTCGTAACACTGAAGCTTTCTTT. Its translation: CASGFPKFGGPGTGSRNTEAFF. Full variable domain (rest looked up from reference TRBV12-5 and TRBJ1-1): DARVTQTPRHKVTEMGQEVTMRCQPILGHNTVFWYRQTMMQGLELLAYFRNRAPLDDSGMPKDRFSAEMPDATLATLKIQPSEPRDSAVYFCASGFPKFGGPGTGSRNTEAFFGQGTRLTVV.

In its sample, this clonotype was seen many times. This sequence joins TRBV3-1 and TRBJ2-1; D gene ambiguous. Trimming shortened V by 1 base and J by 5 bases, and 3 bases separated the two germline ends. Germline loops: CDR1 LGHDT, CDR2 YNNKEL (reference sequence). The CDR3 consists of 12 residues. The CDR3 spells CASSQGDNEQFF. In nucleotides, the CDR3 is TGTGCCAGCAGCCAAGGCGACAATGAGCAGTTCTTC.

This clonotype was seen at least ten times. The V and J genes are TRBV5-1 and TRBJ1-1, with 7 bases lining up with TRBD1. The CDR3 covers 16 residues. The germline V gene has CDR1 SGHRS and CDR2 YFSETQ. V lost 0 bases and J lost 6; bases outside the gene matches: 11. The CDR3 DNA reads as TGCGCCAGCAGCTTGGATAAGGGGGCAACACCCCCTGAAGCTTTCTTT. Protein product: CASSLDKGATPPEAFF.

This clonotype was observed a handful of times. The chain employs TRBV11-2 and TRBJ2-7; D is undetermined. The CDR3 totals 13 residues. With 3 bases removed from V and 5 bases from J, the gap between germline ends came to 11 bases. Germline CDR1 and CDR2: SGHAT and FQNNGV. The CDR3: CASSFSPPDEQYF. CDR3 DNA: TGTGCCAGCAGCTTCAGCCCCCCGGACGAGCAGTACTTC.

This clonotype was seen only a few times. The rearrangement links TRBV6-5 to TRBJ1-5; the match to TRBD1 covers 10 bases. CDR1 and CDR2 from the germline V gene are MNHEY and SVGAGI. V was clipped by 2 bases and J by 0 bases; unmatched bases: 7. The CDR3 length is 18 residues. Here the CDR3 DNA reads TGTGCCAGCAGTTACGGGGGGACAGGGGATTATAGCAATCAGCCCCAGCATTTT. Its translation is CASSYGGTGDYSNQPQHF.

This chain connects TRBV5-1 to TRBJ2-1, with 10 bases lining up with TRBD1. This CDR3 spans 15 amino acids. CDR1 and CDR2 from the germline V gene are SGHRS and YFSETQ. The junction had 9 bases not matched to a gene; V was cut back by 4 bases and J by 8 bases. CDR3 loop: CASSKTGQGLDEQFF. The CDR3 DNA reads as TGCGCCAGCAGCAAAACGGGACAGGGGTTGGATGAGCAGTTCTTC.

CDR3 loop: CASSQIGVKNTEAFF. Here the CDR3 DNA reads TGTGCCAGCAGCCAAATTGGGGTTAAGAACACTGAAGCTTTCTTT. This sequence joins TRBV14 and TRBJ1-1; D not certain. Germline CDR1 SGHDN, CDR2 FVKESK. Trimming removed 2 bases at V and 1 base at J, with 11 bases between. There are 15 residues in the CDR3.